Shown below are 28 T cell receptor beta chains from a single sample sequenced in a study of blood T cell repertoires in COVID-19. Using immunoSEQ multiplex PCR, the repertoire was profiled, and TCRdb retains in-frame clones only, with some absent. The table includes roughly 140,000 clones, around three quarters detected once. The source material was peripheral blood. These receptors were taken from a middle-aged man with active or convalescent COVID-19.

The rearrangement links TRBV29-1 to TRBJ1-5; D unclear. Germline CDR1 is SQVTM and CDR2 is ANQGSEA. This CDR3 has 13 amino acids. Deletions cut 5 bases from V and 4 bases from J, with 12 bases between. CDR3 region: CSVIFARNQPQHF. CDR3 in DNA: TGCAGCGTTATTTTCGCGAGGAATCAGCCCCAGCATTTT. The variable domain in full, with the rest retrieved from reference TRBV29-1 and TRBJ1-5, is SAVISQKPSRDICQRGTSLTIQCQVDSQVTMMFWYRQQPGQSLTLIATANQGSEATYESGFVIDKFPISRPNLTFSTLTVSNMSPEDSSIYLCSVIFARNQPQHFGDGTRLSIL.

The CDR3: CARSTDQETQYF. The CDR3, as DNA: TGTGCCAGGTCGACAGATCAAGAGACCCAGTACTTC. The chain employs TRBV2 and TRBJ2-5, with D possibly being TRBD1 (5 bases). The V gene lost 9 bases and the J gene lost 2 bases, with 10 bases spanning the gap. The V gene's germline CDR1 is SNHLY and CDR2 FYNNEI. The CDR3 spans 12 residues. Supplemented by reference TRBV2 and TRBJ2-5, the full variable domain reads EPEVTQTPSHQVTQMGQEVILRCVPISNHLYFYWYRQILGQKVEFLVSFYNNEISEKSEIFDDQFSVERPDGSNFTLKIRSTKLEDSAMYFCARSTDQETQYFGPGTRLLVL.

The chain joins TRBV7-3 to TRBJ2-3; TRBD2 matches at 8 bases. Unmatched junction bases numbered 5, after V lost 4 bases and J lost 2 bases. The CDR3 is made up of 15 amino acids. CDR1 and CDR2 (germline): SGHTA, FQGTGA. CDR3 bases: TGTGCCAGCAGCTCTGGACTAGCCAACACAGATACGCAGTATTTT. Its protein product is CASSSGLANTDTQYF.

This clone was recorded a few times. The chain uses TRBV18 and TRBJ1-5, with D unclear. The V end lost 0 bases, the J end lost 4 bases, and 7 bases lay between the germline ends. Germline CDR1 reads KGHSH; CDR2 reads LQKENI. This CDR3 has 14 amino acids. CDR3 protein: CASSPPWENQPQHF. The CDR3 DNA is TGTGCCAGCTCACCACCCTGGGAGAATCAGCCCCAGCATTTT.

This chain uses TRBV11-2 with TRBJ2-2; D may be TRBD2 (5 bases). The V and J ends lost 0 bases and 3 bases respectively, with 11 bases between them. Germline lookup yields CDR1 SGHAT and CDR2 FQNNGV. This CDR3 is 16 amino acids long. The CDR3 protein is CASSLDPGDYTGELFF. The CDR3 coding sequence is TGTGCCAGCAGCTTAGATCCCGGGGATTACACCGGGGAGCTGTTTTTT.

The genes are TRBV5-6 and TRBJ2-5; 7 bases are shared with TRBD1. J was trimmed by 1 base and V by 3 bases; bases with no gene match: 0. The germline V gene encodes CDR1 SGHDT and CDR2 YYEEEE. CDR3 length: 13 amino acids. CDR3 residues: CASSWDSQETQYF. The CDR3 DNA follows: TGTGCCAGCAGCTGGGACAGCCAAGAGACCCAGTACTTC. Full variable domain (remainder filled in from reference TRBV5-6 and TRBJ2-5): DAGVTQSPTHLIKTRGQQVTLRCSPKSGHDTVSWYQQALGQGPQFIFQYYEEEERQRGNFPDRFSGHQFPNYSSELNVNALLLGDSALYLCASSWDSQETQYFGPGTRLLVL.

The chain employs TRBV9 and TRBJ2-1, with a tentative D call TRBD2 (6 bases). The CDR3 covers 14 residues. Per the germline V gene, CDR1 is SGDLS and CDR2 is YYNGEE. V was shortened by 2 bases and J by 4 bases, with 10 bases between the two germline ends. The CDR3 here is CASSVPGAYNEQFF. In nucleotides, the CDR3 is TGTGCCAGCAGCGTTCCGGGAGCTTACAATGAGCAGTTCTTC.

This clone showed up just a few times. CDR3 loop: CASSLMAPTAEILYEQYF. CDR3 coding DNA: TGTGCCAGCAGCTTAATGGCCCCTACTGCGGAGATACTTTACGAGCAGTACTTC. V gene TRBV7-3 combines with J gene TRBJ2-7, with no clear D. There are 18 residues in the CDR3. V was cut by 1 base and J by 4 bases, with 23 bases left in between. Germline V lookup: CDR1 SGHTA, CDR2 FQGTGA.

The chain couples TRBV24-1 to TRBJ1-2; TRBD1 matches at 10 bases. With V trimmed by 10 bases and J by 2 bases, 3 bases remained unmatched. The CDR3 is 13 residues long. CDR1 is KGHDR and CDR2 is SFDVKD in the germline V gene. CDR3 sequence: CATPGQGNYGYTF. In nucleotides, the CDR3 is TGTGCCACACCGGGACAGGGGAACTATGGCTACACCTTC.

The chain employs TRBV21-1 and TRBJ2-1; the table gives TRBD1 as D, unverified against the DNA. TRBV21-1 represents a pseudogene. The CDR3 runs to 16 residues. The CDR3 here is CASSKADRGPSNEQFF. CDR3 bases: TGTGCCAGCAGCAAGGCGGACAGGGGGCCCAGCAATGAGCAGTTCTTC.

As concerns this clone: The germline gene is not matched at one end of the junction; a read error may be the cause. CDR3 DNA sequence: TGTGCCTGCAGGGGGCGCAAGTACACTGAAGCTTTCTTT. The encoded protein is CACRGRKYTEAFF. The chain joins TRBV27 to TRBJ1-1; TRBD1 matches at 8 bases. Germline CDR1 is MNHEY and CDR2 is SMNVEV (reference sequence). This CDR3 has 13 residues.

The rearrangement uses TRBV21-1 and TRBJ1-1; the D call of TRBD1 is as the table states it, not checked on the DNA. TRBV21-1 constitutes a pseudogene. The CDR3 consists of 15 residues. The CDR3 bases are TGTGCCAGCAGCAAATCGAGGACACCGAACACTGAAGCTTTCTTT. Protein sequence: CASSKSRTPNTEAFF.

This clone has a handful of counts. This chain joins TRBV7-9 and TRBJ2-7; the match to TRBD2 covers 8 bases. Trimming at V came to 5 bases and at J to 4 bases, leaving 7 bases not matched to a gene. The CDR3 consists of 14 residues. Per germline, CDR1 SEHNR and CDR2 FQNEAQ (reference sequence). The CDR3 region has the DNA TGTGCCAGCAGCCCTGGACTAGCTGCGTACGAGCAGTACTTC. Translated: CASSPGLAAYEQYF.

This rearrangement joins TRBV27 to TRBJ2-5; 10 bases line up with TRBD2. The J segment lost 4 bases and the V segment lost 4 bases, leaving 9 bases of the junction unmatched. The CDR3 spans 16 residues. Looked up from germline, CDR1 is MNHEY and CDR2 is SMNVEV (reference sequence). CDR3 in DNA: TGTGCCAGCAGTTCCGACGCTAGCGGGAGTGGAGAGACCCAGTACTTC. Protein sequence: CASSSDASGSGETQYF.

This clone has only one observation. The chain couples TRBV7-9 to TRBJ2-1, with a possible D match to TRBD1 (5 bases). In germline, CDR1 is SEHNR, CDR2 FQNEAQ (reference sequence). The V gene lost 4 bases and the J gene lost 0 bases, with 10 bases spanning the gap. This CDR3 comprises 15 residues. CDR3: CASSWGTNSYNEQFF. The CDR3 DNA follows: TGTGCCAGCAGCTGGGGCACTAACTCCTACAATGAGCAGTTCTTC.

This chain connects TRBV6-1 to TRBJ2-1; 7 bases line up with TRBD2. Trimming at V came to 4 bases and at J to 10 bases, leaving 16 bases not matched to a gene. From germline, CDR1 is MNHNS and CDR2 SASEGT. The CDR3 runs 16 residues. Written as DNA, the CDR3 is TGTGCCAGCAGTGGCAGACCGGGGGGTTACAATGAGGAGCAGTTCTTC. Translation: CASSGRPGGYNEEQFF.

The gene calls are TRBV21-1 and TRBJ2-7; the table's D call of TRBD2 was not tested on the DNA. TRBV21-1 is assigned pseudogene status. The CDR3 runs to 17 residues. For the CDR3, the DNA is TGTGCCAGCAGCAAAGGCCGACTAGCGGGAGCGGAATACGAGCAGTACTTC. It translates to CASSKGRLAGAEYEQYF.

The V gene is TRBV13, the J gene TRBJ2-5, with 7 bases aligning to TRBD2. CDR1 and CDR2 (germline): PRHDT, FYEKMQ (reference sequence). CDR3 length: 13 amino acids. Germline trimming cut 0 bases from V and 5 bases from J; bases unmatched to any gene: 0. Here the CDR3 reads CASSLGGGETQYF. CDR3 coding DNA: TGTGCCAGCAGCTTAGGCGGGGGGGAGACCCAGTACTTC. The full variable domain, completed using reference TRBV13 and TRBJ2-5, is AAGVIQSPRHLIKEKRETATLKCYPIPRHDTVYWYQQGPGQDPQFLISFYEKMQSDKGSIPDRFSAQQFSDYHSELNMSSLELGDSALYFCASSLGGGETQYFGPGTRLLVL.

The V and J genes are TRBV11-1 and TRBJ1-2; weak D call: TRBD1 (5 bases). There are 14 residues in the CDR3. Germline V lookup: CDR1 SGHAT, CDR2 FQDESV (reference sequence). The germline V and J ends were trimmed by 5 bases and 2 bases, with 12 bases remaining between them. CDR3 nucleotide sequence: TGTGCCAGCAGCCCTGCCGGGGGGAACTATGGCTACACCTTC. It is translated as CASSPAGGNYGYTF. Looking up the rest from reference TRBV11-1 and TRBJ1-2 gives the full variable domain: EAEVAQSPRYKITEKSQAVAFWCDPISGHATLYWYRQILGQGPELLVQFQDESVVDDSQLPKDRFSAERLKGVDSTLKIQPAELGDSAMYLCASSPAGGNYGYTFGSGTRLTVV.

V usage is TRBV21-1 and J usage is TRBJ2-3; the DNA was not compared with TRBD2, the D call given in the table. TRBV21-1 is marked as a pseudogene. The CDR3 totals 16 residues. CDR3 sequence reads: CASSKGREGLTDTQYF. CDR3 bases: TGTGCCAGCAGCAAAGGGCGGGAGGGCCTCACAGATACGCAGTATTTT.

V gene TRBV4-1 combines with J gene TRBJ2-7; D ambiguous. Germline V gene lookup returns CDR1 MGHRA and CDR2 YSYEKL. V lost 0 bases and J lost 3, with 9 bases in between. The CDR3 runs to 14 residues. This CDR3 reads CASSQDQRSYEQYF. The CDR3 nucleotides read TGCGCCAGCAGCCAAGATCAACGCAGCTACGAGCAGTACTTC.

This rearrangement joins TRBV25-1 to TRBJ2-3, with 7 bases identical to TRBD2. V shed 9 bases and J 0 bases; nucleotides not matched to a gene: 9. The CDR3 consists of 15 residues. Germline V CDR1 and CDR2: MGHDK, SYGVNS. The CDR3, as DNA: TGTGCCAGTAACGGGGGGACGGATAGCACAGATACGCAGTATTTT. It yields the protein CASNGGTDSTDTQYF.

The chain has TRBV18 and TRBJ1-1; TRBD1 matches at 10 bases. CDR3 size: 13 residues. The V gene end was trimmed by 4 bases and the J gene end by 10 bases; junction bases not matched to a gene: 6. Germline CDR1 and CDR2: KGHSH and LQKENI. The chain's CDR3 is CASSQGQGLAAFF. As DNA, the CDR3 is TGTGCCAGCTCACAGGGACAGGGGCTGGCAGCTTTCTTT.

In nucleotides, the CDR3 is TGTGCCAGCAGCCTGGGGCTAGCGGGAAGCGAGCAGTACTTC. Translating gives CASSLGLAGSEQYF. The rearrangement links TRBV4-2 to TRBJ2-7; 9 bases fit TRBD2. This CDR3 spans 14 amino acids. Germline assignment: CDR1 LGHNA and CDR2 YNFKEQ. Trimming at V came to 4 bases and at J to 6 bases, leaving 7 bases not matched to a gene.

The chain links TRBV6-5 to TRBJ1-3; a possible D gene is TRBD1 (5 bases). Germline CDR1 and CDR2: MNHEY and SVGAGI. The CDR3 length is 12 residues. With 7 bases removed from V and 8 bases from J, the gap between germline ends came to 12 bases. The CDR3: CASIQGIHTIYF. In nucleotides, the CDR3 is TGTGCCAGCATTCAGGGTATACACACCATATATTTT.

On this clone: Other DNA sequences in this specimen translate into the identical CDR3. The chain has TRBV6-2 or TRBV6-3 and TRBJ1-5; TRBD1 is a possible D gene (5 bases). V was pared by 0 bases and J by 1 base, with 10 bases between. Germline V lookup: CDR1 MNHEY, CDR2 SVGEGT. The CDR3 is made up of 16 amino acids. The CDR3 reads CASSYSGALSNQPQHF. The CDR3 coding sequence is TGTGCCAGCAGTTACTCAGGGGCCCTCAGCAATCAGCCCCAGCATTTT.

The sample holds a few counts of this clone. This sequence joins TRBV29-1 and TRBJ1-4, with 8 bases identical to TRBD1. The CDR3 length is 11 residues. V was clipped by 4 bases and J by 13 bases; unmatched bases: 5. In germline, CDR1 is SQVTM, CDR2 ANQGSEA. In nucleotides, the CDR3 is TGCAGCGTTGGGGATGACAGGGGACTGTTTTTT. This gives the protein CSVGDDRGLFF.

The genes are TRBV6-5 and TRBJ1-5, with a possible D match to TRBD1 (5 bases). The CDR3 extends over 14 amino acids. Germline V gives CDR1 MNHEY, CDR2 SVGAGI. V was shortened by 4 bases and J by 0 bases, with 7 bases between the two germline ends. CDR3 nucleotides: TGTGCCAGCAGTTTCGACAGTAGCAATCAGCCCCAGCATTTT. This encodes CASSFDSSNQPQHF.